A selection of T cell receptor beta chains follows, all from one sample in a study of blood T cell repertoires in COVID-19. Repertoires were generated with immunoSEQ multiplex PCR, while TCRdb's copy carries only in-frame clones and drops some. Among under 250,000 clones listed, 75% to 90% were seen once. The sample taken for sequencing was peripheral blood. The receptors shown here come from a man aged 35 to 55 with acute or convalescent COVID-19. The CDR3 runs from the conserved cysteine through the conserved F or W. Each record gives: CDR3 protein, CDR3 DNA, D gene, CDR3 length, clone size, J gene, V gene. A D gene is named only where the DNA matches it firmly. The size field is filled for only some rows; it gives once, few, many or a size class.

CASSATGGFLGYTF | TGTGCCAGCAGCGCTACAGGGGGCTTCCTTGGCTACACCTTC | TRBD1 | 14 | - | TRBJ1-2 | TRBV2
CASSQFRQGGNSPLHF | TGTGCCAGCAGCCAATTTAGGCAGGGTGGAAATTCACCCCTCCACTTT | - | 16 | - | TRBJ1-6 | TRBV16
CASSMSVSGNTIYF | TGTGCCAGTAGTATGTCAGTCTCTGGAAACACCATATATTTT | - | 14 | - | TRBJ1-3 | TRBV19
CAIMASSYEQYF | TGTGCCATTATGGCCTCTTCCTACGAGCAGTACTTC | - | 12 | - | TRBJ2-7 | TRBV2
CASSYRGARGQETQYF | TGTGCCAGCAGTTACCGGGGGGCCAGGGGACAAGAGACCCAGTACTTC | - | 16 | - | TRBJ2-5 | TRBV6-5
CASSQESDYNEQFF | TGCGCCAGCAGCCAAGAAAGCGACTACAATGAGCAGTTCTTC | - | 14 | - | TRBJ2-1 | TRBV4-1
CAWSVKGSTHVGYTF | TGTGCCTGGAGTGTAAAAGGGAGCACACACGTGGGCTACACCTTC | - | 15 | - | TRBJ1-2 | TRBV30
CATSDSRDRGEVETQYF | TGTGCCACCAGTGATTCCCGGGACAGGGGGGAGGTAGAGACCCAGTACTTC | TRBD1 | 17 | - | TRBJ2-5 | TRBV24-1
CASSLARGQGYGYTF | TGTGCCAGCAGCTTAGCGAGGGGACAGGGCTATGGCTACACCTTC | TRBD1 | 15 | - | TRBJ1-2 | TRBV7-2
CASSLGEYNEQFF | TGTGCCAGCAGCTTAGGCGAATACAATGAGCAGTTCTTC | - | 13 | - | TRBJ2-1 | TRBV11-2
CATSRAGGPNEQFF | TGTGCCACCAGCAGGGCGGGAGGGCCAAATGAGCAGTTCTTC | TRBD2 | 14 | few | TRBJ2-1 | TRBV15
CASKSSVYEQYF | TGTGCCAGCAAGTCTAGCGTCTACGAGCAGTACTTC | - | 12 | - | TRBJ2-7 | TRBV6-5
CASSLEPGGMETQYF | TGTGCCAGCAGCTTAGAACCGGGCGGGATGGAGACCCAGTACTTC | - | 15 | few | TRBJ2-5 | TRBV7-8
CASSLDRFTGELFF | TGTGCCAGCAGCCTCGACAGGTTCACCGGGGAGCTGTTTTTT | - | 14 | once | TRBJ2-2 | TRBV7-3
CASSLTSGNQPQHF | TGTGCCAGCTCACTTACCTCAGGGAATCAGCCCCAGCATTTT | - | 14 | - | TRBJ1-5 | TRBV18
CSAGRLDTEAFF | TGCAGTGCTGGGAGACTGGACACTGAAGCTTTCTTT | - | 12 | - | TRBJ1-1 | TRBV29-1
CASSLDQGGGYTF | TGTGCCAGCAGCTTGGATCAGGGTGGGGGCTACACCTTC | - | 13 | - | TRBJ1-2 | TRBV5-4
CASSSGITDTQYF | TGTGCCAGCAGCTCCGGGATCACAGATACGCAGTATTTT | - | 13 | once | TRBJ2-3 | TRBV9
CASSYPLTGTLHF | TGTGCCAGCAGTTACCCACTGACGGGAACCCTCCACTTT | - | 13 | - | TRBJ1-6 | TRBV6-5
CAWTPGGQRANYGYTF | TGTGCCTGGACCCCGGGTGGCCAGAGAGCTAACTATGGCTACACCTTC | - | 16 | - | TRBJ1-2 | TRBV30
CASRNPDGGYYGYTF | TGTGCCAGTAGGAACCCGGACGGGGGATACTATGGCTACACCTTC | - | 15 | - | TRBJ1-2 | TRBV19
CASSPQGRGTEAFF | TGTGCCAGCTCACCACAGGGTAGGGGCACTGAAGCTTTCTTT | - | 14 | - | TRBJ1-1 | TRBV18
CASSSGTEAFF | TGTGCCAGCAGCTCCGGGACTGAAGCTTTCTTT | - | 11 | - | TRBJ1-1 | TRBV11-3
CASSPPNLTPATPTGNTIYF | TGTGCCAGCTCACCACCTAATCTTACACCCGCCACACCAACGGGAAACACCATATATTTT | - | 20 | - | TRBJ1-3 | TRBV18
CSAITWGGYGYTF | TGCAGCGCGATAACTTGGGGGGGCTATGGCTACACCTTC | - | 13 | many | TRBJ1-2 | TRBV29-1
CASSQVGQITNYGYTF | TGTGCCAGCAGCCAGGTTGGACAGATAACTAACTATGGCTACACCTTC | - | 16 | - | TRBJ1-2 | TRBV3-1/TRBV3-2
CAISERGRSGNTIYF | TGTGCCATCAGTGAAAGGGGTAGATCGGGAAACACCATATATTTT | - | 15 | - | TRBJ1-3 | TRBV10-3
CASSLGLNTDTQYF | TGTGCCAGCAGCTTGGGACTAAACACAGATACGCAGTATTTT | - | 14 | - | TRBJ2-3 | TRBV5-6
CASTIPSGTGTGELFF | TGTGCCAGCACCATTCCCTCCGGGACAGGCACCGGGGAGCTGTTTTTT | TRBD1 | 16 | - | TRBJ2-2 | TRBV6-6
CASSLTPTGNTEAFF | TGTGCCAGCAGTTTAACCCCAACAGGGAACACTGAAGCTTTCTTT | - | 15 | - | TRBJ1-1 | TRBV28
CASSLGQGGTQYF | TGTGCCAGCAGTTTGGGACAGGGGGGGACCCAGTACTTC | TRBD1 | 13 | - | TRBJ2-5 | TRBV12-3/TRBV12-4
CASSQDRSGPSYEQYF | TGTGCCAGCAGCCAAGATCGGAGCGGGCCCTCCTACGAGCAGTACTTC | - | 16 | - | TRBJ2-7 | TRBV4-2
CASSETLADYNEQFF | TGCGCCAGCAGTGAAACACTAGCGGATTACAATGAGCAGTTCTTC | TRBD2 | 15 | - | TRBJ2-1 | TRBV10-1
CASSQGDRASEQYF | TGTGCCAGCAGCCAAGGGGACAGGGCTTCTGAGCAGTACTTC | TRBD1 | 14 | - | TRBJ2-7 | TRBV3-1/TRBV3-2
CATSTTGGLAGAGDTQYF | TGTGCCACCAGCACCACGGGTGGGCTAGCGGGAGCAGGGGATACGCAGTATTTT | TRBD2 | 18 | - | TRBJ2-3 | TRBV15
CASSQADKDLLYGYTF | TGTGCCAGCAGTCAGGCGGACAAGGATCTTCTCTATGGCTACACCTTC | - | 16 | - | TRBJ1-2 | TRBV3-1/TRBV3-2
CASSTIYSGNTIYF | TGTGCCAGCAGCACTATCTACTCTGGAAACACCATATATTTT | - | 14 | many | TRBJ1-3 | TRBV2
CASSTGQGAVYGYTF | TGTGCCAGCAGCACGGGACAGGGGGCGGTCTATGGCTACACCTTC | TRBD1 | 15 | - | TRBJ1-2 | TRBV9
CASRDTSGRGDTGELFF | TGTGCCAGCAGGGATACTAGCGGGAGAGGGGACACCGGGGAGCTGTTTTTT | TRBD2 | 17 | - | TRBJ2-2 | TRBV27
CASSSLWDRNNEQFF | TGTGCCAGCAGCTCTCTTTGGGACAGAAACAATGAGCAGTTCTTC | TRBD1 | 15 | - | TRBJ2-1 | TRBV14
CASSWAGEETQYF | TGTGCCAGCAGTTGGGCGGGAGAAGAGACCCAGTACTTC | TRBD2 | 13 | - | TRBJ2-5 | TRBV6-5
CASSLRGSYNEQFF | TGTGCCAGCAGCTTACGCGGCTCCTACAATGAGCAGTTCTTC | - | 14 | once | TRBJ2-1 | TRBV11-3
CASRRTGDTEAFF | TGTGCCAGCAGGAGGACAGGGGACACTGAAGCTTTCTTT | TRBD1 | 13 | once | TRBJ1-1 | TRBV6-5
CASSRLGPTDTQYF | TGTGCCAGCAGCCGGCTAGGCCCCACAGATACGCAGTATTTT | - | 14 | - | TRBJ2-3 | TRBV4-2
CASSQEWGRDSPLHF | TGTGCCAGCAGCCAAGAGTGGGGGCGTGATTCACCCCTCCACTTT | - | 15 | - | TRBJ1-6 | TRBV14
CSSRREGLEQFF | TGCAGCTCTCGGAGGGAGGGCCTTGAGCAGTTCTTC | TRBD2 | 12 | - | TRBJ2-1 | TRBV29-1
CASSSPSGRMRNEQFF | TGTGCCAGCAGCTCCCCTAGCGGGAGGATGAGAAATGAGCAGTTCTTC | TRBD2 | 16 | - | TRBJ2-1 | TRBV7-2
CASSLQHSGNTIYF | TGTGCCAGCAGCCTACAGCACTCTGGAAACACCATATATTTT | - | 14 | - | TRBJ1-3 | TRBV7-8
CASSRNGDFSYEQYF | TGTGCCAGCAGCCGGAACGGAGACTTCTCCTACGAGCAGTACTTC | - | 15 | - | TRBJ2-7 | TRBV7-2
CASSDRAGAYYGYTF | TGTGCCAGCAGTGATCGGGCAGGGGCTTACTATGGCTACACCTTC | - | 15 | - | TRBJ1-2 | TRBV6-1
CASSVGGRDGYTF | TGTGCCAGCAGTGTTGGGGGGAGGGATGGCTACACCTTC | - | 13 | - | TRBJ1-2 | TRBV2
CAWGTGDGNTIYF | TGTGCCTGGGGAACAGGGGATGGAAACACCATATATTTT | TRBD1 | 13 | - | TRBJ1-3 | TRBV30
CASSRGMSDLIYYGYTF | TGTGCCAGCAGCAGAGGTATGTCGGATCTTATCTACTATGGCTACACCTTC | - | 17 | - | TRBJ1-2 | TRBV21-1
CASSRTRGPYEQYF | TGTGCCAGTAGTAGGACAAGGGGGCCATACGAGCAGTACTTC | TRBD1 | 14 | few | TRBJ2-7 | TRBV19
CASSQGAYGYGYTF | TGTGCCAGCAGCCAGGGGGCCTACGGCTATGGCTACACCTTC | TRBD1 | 14 | - | TRBJ1-2 | TRBV6-5
CASSSGFSYEQYF | TGCGCCAGCAGCTCAGGGTTCTCCTACGAGCAGTACTTC | - | 13 | - | TRBJ2-7 | TRBV5-1
CASRAGGFYTQYF | TGTGCCAGCAGAGCTGGCGGTTTCTATACGCAGTATTTT | - | 13 | - | TRBJ2-3 | TRBV12-3/TRBV12-4
CASSEVGVNEQFF | TGTGCCAGCAGTGAAGTAGGGGTCAATGAGCAGTTCTTC | - | 13 | - | TRBJ2-1 | TRBV2
CASRQGQGGNYGYTF | TGCGCCAGCAGACAGGGACAGGGGGGTAACTATGGCTACACCTTC | TRBD1 | 15 | - | TRBJ1-2 | TRBV5-1